This T cell receptor beta chain came from a study of post-analysis software for immune sequencing data. Points from the study as a whole: Compared with controls, patients had more of about 5 TRBV segments, including TRBV5-6, TRBV5-1 and TRBV20-1.

CDR3 length equals 16 residues. Germline loops: CDR1 MNHEY, CDR2 SVGEGT. TCR beta libraries were prepared from cDNA with unique molecular identifiers. From around 0.96 to 9.9 million T cells, roughly 0.5 million cDNA molecules were obtained. In TCRdb, the PCR reads were re-called with MiXCR into one record per CDR3 protein. The repertoire includes roughly 160,000 distinct CDR3 sequences, 35% to 40% of them detected once, and 25% to 35% sits in the top ten. Comments on this clonotype: Its target is unknown.

This rearrangement joins TRBV6-2 or TRBV6-3 to TRBJ2-7; D call uncertain. The tail of the sequence fits TRBJ2-5 better, so the J call may be wrong. This clonotype was obtained from a girl under 18 with multiple sclerosis. The sequences come from blood, collected after autologous hematopoietic stem cell transplantation. DNA of the CDR3: TGTGCCAGCAGTTCCCTTGGGCAGGTTGATAGAGAGACCCAGTACTTC. The encoded protein is CASSSLGQVDRETQYF.